This TCR beta chain emerged from a study of cytomegalovirus exposure and HLA in healthy donors. V was clipped by 3 bases and J by 8 bases; unmatched bases: 8. CDR3 length: 16 amino acids. Per germline, CDR1 MGHRA and CDR2 YSYEKL. The primer mix had 60 Vbeta and 13 Jbeta primers. Profiled with immunoSEQ multiplex PCR; TCRdb holds only in-frame clones, not every one. The profile shows 100,000 to 150,000 clones, 72% of them singletons. The origin of this receptor is a man between 25 and 39 years old in good health and CMV-seronegative. The sample was PBMCs. The chain uses TRBV4-1 and TRBJ2-3; 13 nucleotides line up with TRBD2. For the CDR3, the DNA is TGCGCCAGCAGCCACACTAGCGGGGGGGCCCGAAGTACGCAGTATTTT. It is translated as CASSHTSGGARSTQYF.